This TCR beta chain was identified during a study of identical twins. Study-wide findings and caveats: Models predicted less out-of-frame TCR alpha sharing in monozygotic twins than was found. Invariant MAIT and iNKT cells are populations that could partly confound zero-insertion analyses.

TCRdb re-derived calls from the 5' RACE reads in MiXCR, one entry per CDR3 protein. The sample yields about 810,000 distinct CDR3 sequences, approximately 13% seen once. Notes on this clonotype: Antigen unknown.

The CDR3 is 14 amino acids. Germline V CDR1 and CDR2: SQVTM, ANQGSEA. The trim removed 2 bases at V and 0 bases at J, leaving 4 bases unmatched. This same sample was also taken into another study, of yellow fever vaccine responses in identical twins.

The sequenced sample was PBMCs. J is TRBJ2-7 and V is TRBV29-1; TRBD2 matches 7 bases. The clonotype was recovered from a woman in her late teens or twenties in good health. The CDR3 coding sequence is TGCAGCGTTGAACGAGGCGGGAGCTCCTACGAGCAGTACTTC. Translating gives CSVERGGSSYEQYF.